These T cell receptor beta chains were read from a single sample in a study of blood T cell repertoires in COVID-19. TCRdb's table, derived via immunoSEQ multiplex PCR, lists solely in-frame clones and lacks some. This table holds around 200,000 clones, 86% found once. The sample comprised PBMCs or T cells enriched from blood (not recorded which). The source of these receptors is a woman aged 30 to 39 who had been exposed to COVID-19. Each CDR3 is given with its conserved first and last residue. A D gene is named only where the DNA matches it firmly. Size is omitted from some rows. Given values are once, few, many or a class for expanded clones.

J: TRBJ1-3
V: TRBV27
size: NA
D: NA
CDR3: CASTRSSGDTIYF
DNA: TGTGCCAGCACCCGAAGCTCCGGGGACACCATATATTTT

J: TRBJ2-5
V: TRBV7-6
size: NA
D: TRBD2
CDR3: CASSLSGGHQETQYF
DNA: TGTGCCAGCAGCTTAAGCGGGGGACACCAAGAGACCCAGTACTTC

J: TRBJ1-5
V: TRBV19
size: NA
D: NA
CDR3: CASSARTVNSNQPQHF
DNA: TGTGCCAGTAGTGCCCGGACAGTCAATAGCAATCAGCCCCAGCATTTT

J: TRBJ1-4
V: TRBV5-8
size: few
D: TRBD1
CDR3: CASSFGQGWDEKLFF
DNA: TGTGCCAGCAGCTTTGGACAGGGATGGGATGAAAAACTGTTTTTT

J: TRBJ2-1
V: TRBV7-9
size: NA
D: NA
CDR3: CASSFGGARAYNEQFF
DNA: TGTGCCAGCAGCTTTGGTGGAGCCAGGGCTTACAATGAGCAGTTCTTC

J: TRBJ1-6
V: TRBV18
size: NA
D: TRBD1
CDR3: CASSPQRGDSYNSPLHF
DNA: TGTGCCAGCTCACCACAAAGAGGGGACAGCTATAATTCACCCCTCCACTTT

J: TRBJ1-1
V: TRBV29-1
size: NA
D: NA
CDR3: CSVEVQGMNTEAFF
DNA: TGCAGCGTTGAGGTCCAGGGTATGAACACTGAAGCTTTCTTT

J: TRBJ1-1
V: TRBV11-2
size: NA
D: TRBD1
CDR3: CASSPQAGGNTEAFF
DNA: TGTGCCAGCAGCCCCCAGGCAGGGGGGAACACTGAAGCTTTCTTT

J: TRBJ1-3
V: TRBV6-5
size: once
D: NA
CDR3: CASNSPGSGNTIYF
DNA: TGTGCCAGCAACTCCCCGGGCTCTGGAAACACCATATATTTT

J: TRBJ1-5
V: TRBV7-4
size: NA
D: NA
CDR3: CASSFNVGGGNQPQHF
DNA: TGTGCCAGCAGCTTTAACGTAGGTGGAGGCAATCAGCCCCAGCATTTT

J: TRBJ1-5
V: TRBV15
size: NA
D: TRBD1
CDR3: CATSAQGDYSNQPQHF
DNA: TGTGCCACCAGCGCACAGGGGGACTATAGCAATCAGCCCCAGCATTTT

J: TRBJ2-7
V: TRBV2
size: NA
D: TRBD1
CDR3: CATDRTYEQYF
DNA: TGTGCCACGGACAGGACCTACGAGCAGTACTTC

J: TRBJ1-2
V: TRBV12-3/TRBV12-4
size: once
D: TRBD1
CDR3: CASSRTGGNGYTF
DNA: TGTGCCAGCAGTCGGACAGGGGGCAATGGCTACACCTTC

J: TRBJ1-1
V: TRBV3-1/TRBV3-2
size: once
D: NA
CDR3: CASSQDWSGLNTEAFF
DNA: TGTGCCAGCAGCCAAGATTGGAGCGGTCTGAACACTGAAGCTTTCTTT

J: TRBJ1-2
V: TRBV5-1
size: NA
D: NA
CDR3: CASSLEVTAYGYTF
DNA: TGCGCCAGCAGCTTGGAAGTGACAGCCTATGGCTACACCTTC

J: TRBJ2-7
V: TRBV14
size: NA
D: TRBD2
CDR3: CASSQGGGSYEQYF
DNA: TGTGCCAGCAGCCAAGGCGGGGGCTCCTACGAGCAGTACTTC